This entry is about one TCR beta chain. TCRdb redid the calling of the RT-PCR reads with MiXCR, one entry per CDR3 protein. The sample carries 200,000 to 250,000 distinct CDR3 sequences, around 14% recorded once. V lost 8 bases to trimming and J lost 8 bases, with 13 bases between them. The CDR3 totals 13 residues. The V gene's germline CDR1 is SNHLY and CDR2 FYNNEI. These data are taken from a study of patients and donors after allogeneic stem cell transplantation. The genes are TRBV2 and TRBJ2-6, with D perhaps TRBD1 (7 bases). The sequence was collected from a human donor who was either an allogeneic HSCT recipient or a stem cell or donor lymphocyte infusion donor (not recorded which). It is not recorded whose cells these are; they may come from a transplant donor. The sequencing sample was made of blood, either unsorted or a sorted T cell fraction (not recorded which). CDR3 nucleotide sequence: TGTGCCAGCGTGGCAGGGGGGACCAACGTCCTGACTTTC. Translation gives CASVAGGTNVLTF.